Described below is a single T cell receptor beta chain sequence and its context. The same CDR3 is also encoded by other DNA sequences in this sample. This table comes from immunoSEQ multiplex PCR, and its TCRdb copy is limited to in-frame clones, with some not included. The repertoire holds 600,000 to 750,000 clones, approximately 77% seen once, with approximately 1.7% in the top ten. Germline values: CDR1 MNHEY, CDR2 SVGAGI. This CDR3 is built from 14 residues. J was trimmed by 2 bases and V by 4 bases; bases with no gene match: 2. This specimen belongs to a study of shared clonotypes between healthy human individuals.

Sequenced material: memory CD4+ T cells sorted from blood. Subset specified: CD45RA-negative fraction. The V gene is TRBV6-5, the J gene TRBJ1-5; TRBD1 aligns across 7 bases. This TCR was sampled from a woman aged 30 to 39 in good health. The CDR3 region is CASSSGQGNQPQHF. The CDR3 DNA follows: TGTGCCAGCAGTTCCGGACAGGGCAATCAGCCCCAGCATTTT.